The entry below gives a single T cell receptor beta chain sequence along with its context. What it recognizes is unknown. These data come from a study of T cell responses to AZD1222 COVID-19 vaccine. Study-wide background: Combined were second doses at about 4 or about 12 weeks.

Clones were sequenced by immunoSEQ multiplex PCR, and TCRdb holds only the in-frame ones, with some missing. The sample records under 140,000 clones, 88% being singletons. General study findings and limits: A mostly white British donor set with more females was recruited, and clonal diversity was possibly underestimated.

Losses at the gene ends were 4 bases for V and 5 bases for J; bases not matched to a gene: 9. CDR1 is MNHEY, CDR2 SMNVEV, per germline (reference sequence). This CDR3 comprises 15 residues. The origin of this receptor is an adult in good health. The chain combines TRBV27 with TRBJ1-1, with 8 positions matching TRBD1. Sequencing was performed on peripheral blood, taken on day 0 of AZD1222 vaccination. The DNA for the CDR3 is TGTGCCAGCAGTTCCTTTTACAGGGGGTGGACTGAAGCTTTCTTT. This codes for CASSSFYRGWTEAFF.